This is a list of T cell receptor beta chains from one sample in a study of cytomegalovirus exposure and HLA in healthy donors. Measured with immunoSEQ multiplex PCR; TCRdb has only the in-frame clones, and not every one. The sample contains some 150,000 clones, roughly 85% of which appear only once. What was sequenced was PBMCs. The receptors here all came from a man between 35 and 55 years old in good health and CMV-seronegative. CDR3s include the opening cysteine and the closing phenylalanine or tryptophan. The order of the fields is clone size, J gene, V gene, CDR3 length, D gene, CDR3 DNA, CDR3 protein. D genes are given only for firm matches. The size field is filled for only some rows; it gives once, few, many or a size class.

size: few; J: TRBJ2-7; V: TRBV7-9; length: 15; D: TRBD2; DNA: TGTGCCAGCAGCTTATCCACTAGCGGACCCTACGAGCAGTACTTC; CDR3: CASSLSTSGPYEQYF
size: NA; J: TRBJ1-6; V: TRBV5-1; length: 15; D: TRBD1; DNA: TGCGCCAGCAGCTTGGGACAGGGTGGGAATTCACCCCTCCACTTT; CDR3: CASSLGQGGNSPLHF
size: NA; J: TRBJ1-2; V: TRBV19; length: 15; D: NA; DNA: TGTGCCAGTAGTACCACGATCCGGGAGAACTATGGCTACACCTTC; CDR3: CASSTTIRENYGYTF
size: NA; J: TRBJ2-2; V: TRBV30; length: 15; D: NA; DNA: TGTGCCTGGAGTGTACTGGGGGGGAACACCGGGGAGCTGTTTTTT; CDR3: CAWSVLGGNTGELFF
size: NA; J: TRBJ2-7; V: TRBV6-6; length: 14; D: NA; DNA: TGTGCCAGCAGTTACTATCCAGACTCCTACGAGCAGTACTTC; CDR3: CASSYYPDSYEQYF
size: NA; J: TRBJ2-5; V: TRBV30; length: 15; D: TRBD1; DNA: TGTGCCTGGAGTAGGGGACAGGGGGCCGAAGAGACCCAGTACTTC; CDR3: CAWSRGQGAEETQYF
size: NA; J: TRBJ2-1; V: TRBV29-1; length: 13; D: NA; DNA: TGCAGCGTAGGGGAAACCCTCTACAATGAGCAGTTCTTC; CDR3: CSVGETLYNEQFF
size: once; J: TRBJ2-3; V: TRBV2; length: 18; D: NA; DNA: TGTGCCAGCGTTGGGCCCCAAACGGCCAACCTCCGCACAGATACGCAGTATTTT; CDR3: CASVGPQTANLRTDTQYF
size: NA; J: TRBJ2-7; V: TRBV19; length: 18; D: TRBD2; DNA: TGTGCCAGTAGTAAAAAGGGGACTAGCGGGAGGACAATCTACGAGCAGTACTTC; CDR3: CASSKKGTSGRTIYEQYF
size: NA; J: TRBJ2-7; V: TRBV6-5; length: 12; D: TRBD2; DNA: TGTGCCAGCAGTTACGAGGGAGGGGAGCAGTACTTC; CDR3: CASSYEGGEQYF
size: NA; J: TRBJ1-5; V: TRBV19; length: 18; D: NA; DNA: TGTGCCAGTAGTCTGACCCCCCGGCAGGGGCCCTTAAATCAGCCCCAGCATTTT; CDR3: CASSLTPRQGPLNQPQHF
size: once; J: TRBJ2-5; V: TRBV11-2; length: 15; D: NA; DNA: TGTGCCAGCAGCCGCCAGGGACAACACCAAGAGACCCAGTACTTC; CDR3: CASSRQGQHQETQYF
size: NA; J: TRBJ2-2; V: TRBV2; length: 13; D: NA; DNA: TGTGCCAGCAGTTCGGATCGAGGAAGGGAGCTGTTTTTT; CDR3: CASSSDRGRELFF
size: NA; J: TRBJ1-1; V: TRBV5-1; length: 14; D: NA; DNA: TGCGCCAGCAGCTTGCTGGGGGCAAACACTGAAGCTTTCTTT; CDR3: CASSLLGANTEAFF
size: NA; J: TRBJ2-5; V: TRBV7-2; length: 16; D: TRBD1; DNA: TGTGCCAGCAGCGCAAGCTGGACAGGGGGCGGGGAGACCCAGTACTTC; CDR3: CASSASWTGGGETQYF
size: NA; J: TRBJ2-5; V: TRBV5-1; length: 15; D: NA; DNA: TGCGCCAGCAGCTTGAAAGTGGCAGTCCAAGAGACCCAGTACTTC; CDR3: CASSLKVAVQETQYF
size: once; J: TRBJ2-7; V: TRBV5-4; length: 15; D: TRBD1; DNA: TGTGCCAGCAGATCTGGGCAGGGGGCTTTTTACGAGCAGTACTTC; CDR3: CASRSGQGAFYEQYF
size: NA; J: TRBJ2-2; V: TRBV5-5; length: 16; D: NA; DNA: TGTGCCAGCAGCTTGACAGACCCGGGGGTCACCGGGGAGCTGTTTTTT; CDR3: CASSLTDPGVTGELFF
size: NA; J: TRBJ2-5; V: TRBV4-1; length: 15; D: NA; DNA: TGCGCCAGCAGCCGGCTGGGACTTCCCCAAGAGACCCAGTACTTC; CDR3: CASSRLGLPQETQYF
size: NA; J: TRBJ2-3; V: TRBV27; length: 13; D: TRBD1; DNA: TGTGCCAGCAGTACCGGACAGGGTTTGACGCAGTATTTT; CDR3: CASSTGQGLTQYF
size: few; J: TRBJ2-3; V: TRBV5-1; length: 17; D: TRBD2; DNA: TGCGCCAGCAGACAGACTCCTAGCGGGAGTCGGACAGATACGCAGTATTTT; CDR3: CASRQTPSGSRTDTQYF
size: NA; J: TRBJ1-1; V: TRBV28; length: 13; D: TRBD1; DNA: TGTGCCAGCATTGGGACAGTGCGGACTGAAGCTTTCTTT; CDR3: CASIGTVRTEAFF